Shown below are 29 T cell receptor beta chains from a single sample sequenced in a study of tumor and adjacent non-tumor tissue in lung cancer. TCRbeta libraries were built with three rounds of nested PCR, modified from ARM-PCR. TCRdb re-called the multiplex PCR reads through MiXCR, storing one row per CDR3 protein. The sample carries tens of thousands of distinct CDR3 sequences, approximately 63% recorded once. This sample's RNA came from whole unsorted tissue. The sample taken for sequencing was lung tumor tissue. The origin of the receptors is a man aged 45-60 years with non-small cell lung cancer.

The table lists this clonotype with a count of one. A clone one base away is much larger, so this may be a read error. As the CDR3 is not closed by the conserved phenylalanine or tryptophan, this likely results from a read error. The rearrangement uses TRBV28 and TRBJ1-6; D remains ambiguous. The germline V and J ends were trimmed by 7 bases and 2 bases, with 9 bases remaining between them. This CDR3 contains 14 residues. Germline assignment: CDR1 MDHEN and CDR2 SYDVKM. The CDR3 nucleotides read TGTGCCAGCAATATCGGGACCTATAATTCACCCCTCCACATT. Translation: CASNIGTYNSPLHI.

The V gene is TRBV18, the J gene TRBJ2-7, with no clear D. There are 14 residues in the CDR3. The V end was cut by 3 bases, the J end by 1 base, with 10 bases between. CDR1 and CDR2 (germline): KGHSH, LQKENI. CDR3 in DNA: TGTGCCAGCTCACCGCTGAGCGCGTCCTACGAGCAGTACTTC. It encodes CASSPLSASYEQYF.

About this clonotype: Given a much more abundant clone one base away, this may be a read error. This sequence joins TRBV30 and TRBJ2-5; D unclear. This CDR3 is built from 13 residues. Trimming left V 3 bases short and J 6 bases short, with 14 bases between. CDR1 is GTSNPN, CDR2 SVGIG, per germline (reference sequence). Written as DNA, the CDR3 is TGTGCCTGGAGCATCACAGTTAGGCAGACCCAGTACTTC. Its protein is CAWSITVRQTQYF.

This clonotype was counted at least ten times. J is TRBJ1-2 and V is TRBV6-6, with D perhaps TRBD1 (5 bases). The germline gives CDR1 MNHNY, CDR2 SVGAGI (reference sequence). Between the trimmed V and J ends, which lost 5 bases and 5 bases, there was a span of 15 bases. The CDR3 contains 14 residues. CDR3 loop: CASSDSGEWYGYTF. For the CDR3, the DNA is TGTGCCAGCAGTGACAGTGGGGAGTGGTATGGCTACACCTTC.

The V and J genes are TRBV30 and TRBJ1-1; 10 nucleotides align to TRBD1. The CDR3 runs 12 residues. Germline V CDR1 and CDR2: GTSNPN, SVGIG (reference sequence). CDR3: CAAATGGIEAFF. The CDR3 nucleotides are TGTGCTGCAGCGACAGGGGGCATTGAAGCTTTCTTT.

This clonotype was counted many times. This chain uses TRBV6-6 with TRBJ1-1; 9 nucleotides agree with TRBD1. This CDR3 region has 14 residues. Germline CDR1 MNHNY, CDR2 SVGAGI (reference sequence). The junction had 2 bases not matched to a gene; V was cut back by 5 bases and J by 1 base. CDR3 sequence (DNA): TGTGCCAGCAGTGTACAGGGGGCGAACACTGAAGCTTTCTTT. Protein product: CASSVQGANTEAFF.

As regards this clonotype: One junction end does not reproduce the germline sequence, and a read error may be involved. V usage is TRBV11-2 and J usage is TRBJ2-1; 10 nucleotides align to TRBD2. The CDR3 sequence is 15 residues long. Looked up from germline, CDR1 is SGHAT and CDR2 is FQNNGV. The CDR3 bases are TGTGCCAGCAGCTTTAAGCGGGGGGGCCGGGATGAGGAGCTCTTC. Protein: CASSFKRGGRDEELF.

This clonotype was observed many times. V and J are TRBV10-1 and TRBJ2-1; no firm D call. Trimming removed 2 bases at V and 0 bases at J, with 8 bases between. CDR3 length: 15 residues. Germline V gene data show CDR1 as WNHNN and CDR2 as SYGVQD (reference sequence). Here the CDR3 DNA reads TGCGCCAGCAGTGAGGCAAGTAGCTCCTACAATGAGCAGTTCTTC. Protein product: CASSEASSSYNEQFF.

Many counts were recorded for this clonotype. The chain joins TRBV12-3 or TRBV12-4 to TRBJ1-1; perhaps TRBD1 as D (6 bases). V lost 7 bases to trimming and J lost 3 bases, with 24 bases between them. The CDR3 totals 17 residues. CDR3 sequence reads: CASTTYTGLSKDTEAFF. The CDR3 DNA sequence: TGTGCCAGCACCACCTACACAGGGCTCAGTAAGGACACTGAAGCTTTCTTT.

This clonotype was counted ten times or more. The V gene is TRBV5-6, the J gene TRBJ2-1; D is undetermined. V gave up 2 bases and J gave up 7 bases, with 10 bases separating them. CDR3 length: 13 residues. Germline V gene lookup returns CDR1 SGHDT and CDR2 YYEEEE. CDR3 nucleotides: TGTGCCAGCAGCTTTTTTGATGGGAATGAGCAGTTCTTC. Protein product: CASSFFDGNEQFF.

The table lists this clonotype with a count of one. This may stem from a read error, because a much larger clone lies one nucleotide away. The chain links TRBV29-1 to TRBJ2-3; possibly TRBD1 for D (5 bases). CDR1 is SQVTM and CDR2 is ANQGSEA in the germline V gene. This CDR3 comprises 14 residues. The CDR3 here is CSAQGRSGTYTQYF. As DNA, the CDR3 is TGCAGCGCGCAGGGTCGTTCCGGCACATATACGCAGTATTTT.

In its sample, this clonotype was seen many times. The gene calls are TRBV10-3 and TRBJ2-7, with 7 bases aligning to TRBD1. The J segment lost 4 bases and the V segment lost 6 bases, leaving 6 bases of the junction unmatched. The CDR3 sequence is 13 residues long. From germline, CDR1 is ENHRY and CDR2 SYGVKD. CDR3 in DNA: TGTGCCATCAGCTCCGACAGGGAATACGAGCAGTACTTC. It codes for CAISSDREYEQYF.

This clonotype was counted ten times or more. The J gene is TRBJ2-5, the V gene TRBV12-3 or TRBV12-4, with a tentative D call TRBD1 (6 bases). Between the trimmed V and J ends, which lost 2 bases and 1 base, there was a span of 8 bases. There are 14 residues in the CDR3. The CDR3, as DNA: TGTGCCAGCAGTTTACCGGACAGCCAAGAGACCCAGTACTTC. Amino acid sequence: CASSLPDSQETQYF.

This rearrangement joins TRBV29-1 to TRBJ2-2; 10 bases match TRBD2. Germline assignment: CDR1 SQVTM and CDR2 ANQGSEA. The CDR3 is 16 amino acids. The CDR3, as DNA: TGCAGTGTTACCATTAGCGGGGGGTCGAACACCGGGGAGCTGTTTTTT. The encoded protein is CSVTISGGSNTGELFF.

This clonotype was observed once. A much larger clonotype is one base distant, so this may be a read error. The chain has TRBV6-5 and TRBJ1-2, with a possible D match to TRBD1 (6 bases). The CDR3 covers 15 residues. Germline CDR1 reads MNHEY; CDR2 reads SVGAGI. V lost 0 bases and J 4 bases, leaving 12 bases between the germline ends. This chain's CDR3 is CASSYSGAVAYGYTF. CDR3 in DNA: TGTGCCAGCAGTTACTCGGGGGCCGTCGCCTATGGCTACACCTTC.

To note about this clonotype: At one boundary the junction diverges from the germline segment, which might be a read error. This chain connects TRBV6-5 to TRBJ2-7, with 9 positions matching TRBD1. Looked up from germline, CDR1 is MNHEY and CDR2 is SVGAGI. CDR3 size: 13 residues. As DNA, the CDR3 is TGCGCCAGCGGTCGACAGGGGGAGGGCGAGCAGTACTTC. Residues: CASGRQGEGEQYF.

The rearrangement links TRBV28 to TRBJ1-6; no firm D call. This CDR3 comprises 14 residues. Germline V gene sequence: CDR1 MDHEN, CDR2 SYDVKM. As DNA, the CDR3 is TGTGCTAGTACTTTAAGTGCGTGGAATCCACCCCTCCACTTT. This sequence encodes CASTLSAWNPPLHF. The complete variable domain, with remaining parts taken from reference TRBV28 and TRBJ1-6, reads DVKVTQSSRYLVKRTGEKVFLECVQDMDHENMFWYRQDPGLGLRLIYFSYDVKMKEKGDIPEGYSVSREKKERFSLILESASTNQTSMYLCASTLSAWNPPLHFGNGTRLTVT.

On this clonotype itself: This may come from a read error, since a much larger clone is one base off. V gene TRBV28 combines with J gene TRBJ2-5; TRBD2 agrees at 13 bases. The CDR3 covers 15 residues. Losses at the gene ends were 5 bases for V and 7 bases for J; bases not matched to a gene: 7. From germline, CDR1 is MDHEN and CDR2 SYDVKM. CDR3 in DNA: TGTGCCAGCAGTACTAGCGGGAGGGCCGGGGGGACCCAGTACTTC. The encoded protein is CASSTSGRAGGTQYF.

This clonotype occurred a few times. A read error may explain this, as a much larger clone is one base away. The CDR3 region is CASSPGQGEEKLFF. As DNA, the CDR3 is TGTGCCAGCAGCCCCGGACAGGGAGAGGAAAAACTGTTTTTT. V usage is TRBV12-3 or TRBV12-4 and J usage is TRBJ1-4; 8 bases align to TRBD1. Losses at the gene ends were 6 bases for V and 8 bases for J; bases not matched to a gene: 8. The CDR3 extends over 14 amino acids.

This clonotype was seen at least ten times. The chain joins TRBV29-1 to TRBJ2-2; 7 bases are a match to TRBD1. The CDR3 extends over 15 amino acids. V lost 6 bases and J lost 2; bases outside the gene matches: 9. Germline CDR1 reads SQVTM; CDR2 reads ANQGSEA. The CDR3 loop reads CSVSPGTDNTGELFF. CDR3 DNA sequence: TGCAGCGTGTCCCCCGGGACAGATAACACCGGGGAGCTGTTTTTT.

At least ten counts were recorded for this clonotype. The chain is built from TRBV7-9 and TRBJ2-6; 10 nucleotides line up with TRBD1. J lost 4 bases, V lost 1 base, and 13 bases had no gene match. This CDR3 contains 20 residues. Germline values: CDR1 SEHNR, CDR2 FQNEAQ (reference sequence). CDR3 in amino acids: CASSLGPGTGEMFGANVLTF. The CDR3, as DNA: TGTGCCAGCAGCTTAGGCCCAGGGACAGGGGAGATGTTCGGGGCCAACGTCCTGACTTTC.

This clonotype showed up just a few times. The junction differs from germline at one of its ends, possibly a read error. V gene TRBV30 combines with J gene TRBJ1-4; possible D gene TRBD1, 6 bases. Germline V gene sequence: CDR1 GTSNPN, CDR2 SVGIG (reference sequence). The CDR3 runs to 14 residues. CDR3 bases: TGTGCCTGGAGTGCGGGGACAACTAATGGAAAACTGTTTTTT. Amino acids: CAWSAGTTNGKLFF.

This clonotype was recorded at least ten times. The chain recombines TRBV29-1 with TRBJ1-4; D not certain. Per the germline V gene, CDR1 is SQVTM and CDR2 is ANQGSEA. The CDR3 runs 13 residues. V was pared by 5 bases and J by 3 bases, with 10 bases between. DNA for the CDR3: TGCAGCGTTCCGGGGTCCTCTAATGAAAAACTGTTTTTT. Protein product: CSVPGSSNEKLFF.

The chain has TRBV19 and TRBJ2-1; D is perhaps TRBD1 (5 bases). The CDR3 extends over 11 amino acids. The germline V gene encodes CDR1 LNHDA and CDR2 SQIVND (reference sequence). The ends were cut back, 2 bases at V and 9 bases at J, with 5 bases in the middle. The CDR3 reads CASSIQGEQFF. The DNA of the CDR3 is TGTGCCAGTAGTATACAGGGTGAGCAGTTCTTC. The complete variable domain, with remaining parts taken from reference TRBV19 and TRBJ2-1, reads DGGITQSPKYLFRKEGQNVTLSCEQNLNHDAMYWYRQDPGQGLRLIYYSQIVNDFQKGDIAEGYSVSREKKESFPLTVTSAQKNPTAFYLCASSIQGEQFFGPGTRLTVL.

About this clonotype: A read error may be the cause here, since a much bigger clone is one base away. This chain uses TRBV20-1 with TRBJ1-5, with D possibly TRBD1 on 5 matching bases. This CDR3 spans 16 amino acids. CDR1 is DFQATT and CDR2 is SNEGSKA in the germline V gene (reference sequence). CDR3 protein: CSARKPGTGSNQSQHF. CDR3 in DNA: TGCAGTGCTAGAAAACCCGGGACGGGTAGCAATCAGTCCCAGCATTTT.

A note on this clonotype: This may be a read error: a much more frequent sequence differs by one nucleotide. No conserved phenylalanine or tryptophan is present at the end of the CDR3, so a read error is the likely explanation. The chain couples TRBV2 to TRBJ1-1, with no clear D. Per germline, CDR1 SNHLY and CDR2 FYNNEI. The CDR3 extends over 14 amino acids. V lost 5 bases and J lost 2, with 12 bases in between. The CDR3 DNA reads TGTGCCAGCAGTCCGAGAGTACTAAACACTGAAGCTTTCTAT. Translating it yields CASSPRVLNTEAFY.

In this sample, this clonotype turned up a few times. The chain joins TRBV7-9 to TRBJ2-7; tentative D call: TRBD1 (6 bases). Germline V gene lookup returns CDR1 SEHNR and CDR2 FQNEAQ (reference sequence). CDR3 size: 13 residues. V dropped 2 bases and J dropped 5 bases, with 10 bases sitting between them. The CDR3 DNA sequence: TGTGCCAGCAGCTTATACCCAGGGGACGAGCAGTACTTC. Amino acids: CASSLYPGDEQYF.

The chain links TRBV5-1 to TRBJ2-2; 10 bases are a match to TRBD2. Germline CDR1 and CDR2: SGHRS and YFSETQ. Unmatched junction bases numbered 0, after V lost 3 bases and J lost 1 base. CDR3 length equals 15 residues. The DNA of the CDR3 is TGCGCCAGCAGCTGGACTAGCGGGAACACCGGGGAGCTGTTTTTT. As protein: CASSWTSGNTGELFF.

A remark on this clonotype: No conserved phenylalanine or tryptophan ends this CDR3, so it is likely a read error. V and J are TRBV11-2 and TRBJ2-2; D assignment may be TRBD1 or TRBD2 (6 bases each). This CDR3 contains 15 residues. Germline V lookup: CDR1 SGHAT, CDR2 FQNNGV. The CDR3 coding sequence is TGCCCCAGCAGCTCACTTCGGGGGCCGTCCGGGGAGCTGTTTTAT. This encodes CPSSSLRGPSGELFY.